A single sample gave rise to the 16 T cell receptor beta chains below, sequenced in a study of glioma-infiltrating T cells after dendritic cell vaccination. Clones were read by immunoSEQ multiplex PCR, and TCRdb kept only the in-frame ones, dropping some. The sample shows 85,000 to 100,000 clones, around 84% of them seen only once. Time point: after dendritic cell vaccination, including at tumor progression/relapse. The sequencing here drew on blood, taken after dendritic cell vaccination. These receptors all stem from a human donor with glioblastoma.

The chain carries TRBV7-2 and TRBJ2-7; maybe TRBD1 (6 bases). This CDR3 region has 15 residues. The germline CDR1 and CDR2 sequences are SGHTA and FQGNSA. The ends were cut back, 2 bases at V and 2 bases at J, with 13 bases in the middle. The CDR3 sequence is CASSLQGIGTYEQYF. The CDR3 DNA reads TGTGCCAGCAGCTTACAGGGGATTGGGACCTACGAGCAGTACTTC.

V usage is TRBV19 and J usage is TRBJ2-2, with a tentative D call TRBD2 (6 bases). The length of the CDR3 is 15 residues. The V end was cut by 6 bases, the J end by 6 bases, with 17 bases between. CDR1 is LNHDA and CDR2 is SQIVND in the germline V gene (reference sequence). In nucleotides, the CDR3 is TGTGCCAGTAGCCCGGGGGATCGAGAGTCCGGGGAGCTGTTTTTT. Its translation is CASSPGDRESGELFF.

This clone was seen more than once but under ten times. The chain joins TRBV6-4 to TRBJ2-1; 9 nucleotides line up with TRBD1. CDR1 is MRHNA and CDR2 is SNTAGT in the germline V gene. CDR3 length: 15 amino acids. Trimming cost V 0 bases and J 3 bases; bases outside gene matches: 0. CDR3 region: CASSDSTGGYNEQFF. CDR3 nucleotide sequence: TGTGCCAGCAGTGACTCGACAGGGGGCTACAATGAGCAGTTCTTC.

The rearrangement links TRBV19 to TRBJ2-7; the D is unclear. Trimming removed 1 base at V and 2 bases at J, with 18 bases between. CDR1 is LNHDA and CDR2 is SQIVND in the germline V gene (reference sequence). CDR3 length: 17 amino acids. The DNA of the CDR3 is TGTGCCAGTAGTATAGCCTCCCAAGCTGAGATCACCTACGAGCAGTACTTC. This gives the protein CASSIASQAEITYEQYF.

The gene calls are TRBV5-1 and TRBJ2-3; 11 nucleotides agree with TRBD2. Germline V gives CDR1 SGHRS, CDR2 YFSETQ. V dropped 0 bases and J dropped 2; count of bases not matched to a gene: 5. The CDR3 contains 17 residues. As DNA, the CDR3 is TGCGCCAGCAGCTTGGAAACTAGCGGGAGTCACACAGATACGCAGTATTTT. Residues: CASSLETSGSHTDTQYF. Drawing the rest from reference TRBV5-1 and TRBJ2-3, the complete variable domain is KAGVTQTPRYLIKTRGQQVTLSCSPISGHRSVSWYQQTPGQGLQFLFEYFSETQRNKGNFPGRFSGRQFSNSRSEMNVSTLELGDSALYLCASSLETSGSHTDTQYFGPGTRLTVL.

This chain joins TRBV6-5 and TRBJ2-1, with 13 bases lining up with TRBD2. V lost 5 bases and J lost 7; bases outside the gene matches: 2. The length of the CDR3 is 14 residues. The V gene's germline CDR1 is MNHEY and CDR2 SVGAGI. Here the CDR3 reads CASSELAGGNEQFF. The CDR3 DNA reads as TGTGCCAGCAGTGAACTAGCGGGGGGGAATGAGCAGTTCTTC.

This chain uses TRBV29-1 with TRBJ2-2; D gene unclear. This CDR3 region has 13 residues. V was shortened by 8 bases and J by 0 bases, with 10 bases between the two germline ends. Per the germline V gene, CDR1 is SQVTM and CDR2 is ANQGSEA. The DNA for the CDR3 is TGCAGCACAGCTCTTTCGAACACCGGGGAGCTGTTTTTT. This gives the protein CSTALSNTGELFF.

The J gene is TRBJ1-6, the V gene TRBV14, with D possibly TRBD1 on 5 matching bases. V lost 5 bases and J lost 7, with 18 bases in between. The CDR3 is 16 residues long. Germline CDR1 and CDR2: SGHDN and FVKESK. In nucleotides, the CDR3 is TGTGCCAGCAGCAGAGGTGGGGGGGGGTTGAATTCACCCCTCCACTTT. Its translation is CASSRGGGGLNSPLHF.

The chain employs TRBV11-3 and TRBJ2-7; D is uncertain. V lost 3 bases and J lost 1, with 4 bases in between. The germline gives CDR1 SGHNT, CDR2 YENEEA. This CDR3 spans 12 amino acids. CDR3 bases: TGTGCCAGCAGCTTGTCGTCCTACGAGCAGTACTTC. It is translated as CASSLSSYEQYF. Full variable domain (remainder filled in from reference TRBV11-3 and TRBJ2-7): EAGVVQSPRYKIIEKKQPVAFWCNPISGHNTLYWYLQNLGQGPELLIRYENEEAVDDSQLPKDRFSAERLKGVDSTLKIQPAELGDSAVYLCASSLSSYEQYFGPGTRLTVT.

J is TRBJ2-7 and V is TRBV7-8, with TRBD2 matching over 12 bases. This CDR3 has 16 amino acids. V was clipped by 5 bases and J by 5 bases; unmatched bases: 10. From germline, CDR1 is SGHVS and CDR2 FQNEAQ. In DNA form, the CDR3 reads TGTGCCAGCAGCCCCCGGACTAGCGGGGCACCCGACGAGCAGTACTTC. Amino acid sequence: CASSPRTSGAPDEQYF.

The gene calls are TRBV29-1 and TRBJ2-1; the match to TRBD1 covers 8 bases. The CDR3 consists of 14 residues. The germline V gene has CDR1 SQVTM and CDR2 ANQGSEA. With V trimmed by 7 bases and J by 4 bases, 9 bases remained unmatched. The CDR3 is CSAAGQVDYNEQFF. DNA for the CDR3: TGCAGCGCCGCGGGACAGGTGGATTACAATGAGCAGTTCTTC.

The J gene is TRBJ1-4, the V gene TRBV5-1; 7 nucleotides agree with TRBD1. The CDR3 extends over 15 amino acids. Germline V gene sequence: CDR1 SGHRS, CDR2 YFSETQ. V was pared by 4 bases and J by 7 bases, with 10 bases of the junction left unmatched. The CDR3 DNA sequence: TGCGCCAGCAGCACCCGGGACAGCGACATTGAAAAACTGTTTTTT. Amino acid sequence: CASSTRDSDIEKLFF.

This sequence joins TRBV28 and TRBJ1-5, with 8 positions matching TRBD1. This CDR3 has 18 residues. The germline gives CDR1 MDHEN, CDR2 SYDVKM. With V trimmed by 5 bases and J by 1 base, 13 bases remained unmatched. This CDR3 is CASSPRTGRGISNQPQHF. As DNA, the CDR3 is TGTGCCAGCAGTCCCAGGACAGGGAGGGGTATAAGCAATCAGCCCCAGCATTTT.

The chain recombines TRBV29-1 with TRBJ1-2; the D gene is possibly TRBD1 (5 bases). Trimming pared 1 base from V and 4 bases from J, leaving 10 bases between. The CDR3 spans 13 residues. Germline lookup yields CDR1 SQVTM and CDR2 ANQGSEA. For the CDR3, the DNA is TGCAGCGTTGAAGTCGGACAAATCTATGGCTACACCTTC. It yields the protein CSVEVGQIYGYTF.

This clone is medium-sized. The V gene is TRBV6-4, the J gene TRBJ2-3; 12 bases fit TRBD2. V dropped 8 bases and J dropped 6; count of bases not matched to a gene: 12. Germline values: CDR1 MRHNA, CDR2 SNTAGT. The CDR3 is made up of 16 amino acids. In DNA form, the CDR3 reads TGTGCCAGCGGACCGCTAGCGGGGGGGCCTCGGGATACGCAGTATTTT. Amino acid sequence: CASGPLAGGPRDTQYF.

The gene calls are TRBV29-1 and TRBJ2-3, with TRBD1 identical over 7 bases. V lost 4 bases, J lost 1 base, and 2 bases stayed unmatched. The CDR3 loop spans 13 amino acids. Germline loops: CDR1 SQVTM, CDR2 ANQGSEA. The CDR3 spells CSVVQGGTDTQYF. The CDR3 nucleotides are TGCAGCGTTGTTCAGGGGGGCACAGATACGCAGTATTTT.